These 18 T cell receptor beta chains were all obtained from the same sample, sequenced in a study of T cell repertoires in cytomegalovirus infection. TCRdb used MiXCR to reprocess the reads, holding one entry per CDR3 protein. Altogether 200,000 to 300,000 distinct CDR3 sequences are present, around an eighth being singletons, with the ten largest covering around 1.6%. Material: PBMCs. The receptors originated from a human donor in good health (CMV status not recorded). Some clones in this sample may be carry-over from other donors' samples.

Comments on this clonotype: A read error is likely, as this CDR3 ends without the conserved phenylalanine or tryptophan. The DNA is omitted, as the CDR3 cannot be located on it reliably, and the CDR3 follows TCRdb's listing. The chain links TRBV20-1 to TRBJ1-2; the listed D gene, TRBD1, was not tested against the DNA. With termini counted, the CDR3 has 12 amino acids. The germline CDR1 and CDR2 sequences are DFQATT and SNEGSKA (reference sequence). CDR3 region: CSARDQGTVELI.

To note about this clonotype: This may be a read error, as it is one base from a much larger clone. Likely a read error: the CDR3 ends without its conserved phenylalanine or tryptophan. The chain is built from TRBV29-1 and TRBJ2-5; a weak D match, TRBD2 (7 bases). V lost 6 bases and J 4 bases, leaving 21 bases between the germline ends. Germline V gene data show CDR1 as SQVTM and CDR2 as ANQGSEA. This CDR3 is 15 amino acids long. The CDR3 protein is CSVGGGGARAETQYL. CDR3 nucleotides: TGCAGCGTCGGAGGGGGGGGCGCGCGGGCAGAGACCCAGTACTTA.

This clonotype was recorded many times. The rearrangement links TRBV7-2 to TRBJ1-1; D is unclear. Germline V gives CDR1 SGHTA, CDR2 FQGNSA. The length of the CDR3 is 19 residues. Trimming shortened V by 1 base and J by 0 bases, and 21 bases separated the two germline ends. CDR3 sequence: CASSLDGVRPNSMNTEAFF. The CDR3 bases are TGTGCCAGCAGCTTAGATGGGGTCAGGCCGAATTCCATGAACACTGAAGCTTTCTTT.

The table lists this clonotype with a few counts. The chain carries TRBV29-1 and TRBJ1-1, with D unresolved. The CDR3 sequence is 10 residues long. The germline gives CDR1 SQVTM, CDR2 ANQGSEA. The CDR3 reads CSGMNTEAFF. DNA for the CDR3: TGCAGTGGCATGAACACTGAAGCTTTCTTT. The full variable domain, with the rest looked up from reference TRBV29-1 and TRBJ1-1, is SAVISQKPSRDICQRGTSLTIQCQVDSQVTMMFWYRQQPGQSLTLIATANQGSEATYESGFVIDKFPISRPNLTFSTLTVSNMSPEDSSIYLCSGMNTEAFFGQGTRLTVV.

This clonotype was seen at least ten times. V and J are TRBV11-2 and TRBJ2-3, with 7 bases lining up with TRBD2. The CDR3 length is 16 residues. J was trimmed by 3 bases and V by 3 bases; bases with no gene match: 9. Germline CDR1 is SGHAT and CDR2 is FQNNGV. Written as DNA, the CDR3 is TGTGCCAGCAGCTTCCTACCTCAGGGAGGGACAGATACGCAGTATTTT. Protein product: CASSFLPQGGTDTQYF.

This clonotype was counted a few times. The genes are TRBV27 and TRBJ2-5, with 11 bases that match TRBD1. The trim removed 6 bases at V and 1 base at J, leaving 4 bases unmatched. Germline V gives CDR1 MNHEY, CDR2 SMNVEV (reference sequence). The CDR3 is 15 amino acids. The CDR3, as DNA: TGTGCCAGCAGCCAAGGGACAGGGGGCCAAGAGACCCAGTACTTC. Amino acid sequence: CASSQGTGGQETQYF.

V and J are TRBV28 and TRBJ1-2; no reliable D call. Germline values: CDR1 MDHEN, CDR2 SYDVKM. The CDR3 has 12 residues. Trimming cost V 6 bases and J 4 bases, with 9 bases left between them. CDR3 coding DNA: TGTGCCAGCAGAGGCAGAGCCTATGGCTACACCTTC. It is translated as CASRGRAYGYTF.

The gene calls are TRBV4-3 and TRBJ2-3; 12 positions match TRBD2. Germline CDR1 reads LGHNA; CDR2 reads YSLEER. V shed 0 bases and J 1 base; nucleotides not matched to a gene: 5. The CDR3 is made up of 18 amino acids. Here the CDR3 reads CASSQETSGRLGTDTQYF. CDR3 DNA: TGCGCCAGCAGCCAAGAGACTAGCGGGAGACTCGGCACAGATACGCAGTATTTT.

The chain carries TRBV14 and TRBJ2-1, with no clear D. Per the germline V gene, CDR1 is SGHDN and CDR2 is FVKESK. V was shortened by 1 base and J by 7 bases, with 8 bases between the two germline ends. The CDR3 is 13 amino acids. CDR3 bases: TGTGCCAGCAGCCAAGTCATGGGGAATGAGCAGTTCTTC. It specifies CASSQVMGNEQFF.

This clonotype was seen only a few times. The rearrangement uses TRBV28 and TRBJ2-3; 9 bases agree with TRBD2. Germline V lookup: CDR1 MDHEN, CDR2 SYDVKM. V trimming: 5 bases; J trimming: 3 bases; junction bases outside the gene matches: 6. The CDR3 is 15 amino acids. The CDR3 sequence is CASSTGLAGTDTQYF. The CDR3 DNA sequence: TGTGCCAGCAGTACCGGGCTAGCGGGGACAGATACGCAGTATTTT.

The chain couples TRBV6-2 or TRBV6-3 to TRBJ2-1; possibly TRBD2 for D (6 bases). CDR3 length: 13 residues. The germline CDR1 and CDR2 sequences are MNHEY and SVGEGT. Trimming left V 10 bases short and J 6 bases short, with 16 bases between. CDR3 loop: CAIGPRLGNEQFF. CDR3 sequence (DNA): TGTGCCATTGGCCCGAGACTAGGCAATGAGCAGTTCTTC.

This clonotype appeared many times. This chain uses TRBV12-5 with TRBJ1-5, with 7 bases that match TRBD1. Germline V gene sequence: CDR1 LGHNT, CDR2 FRNRAP. V dropped 3 bases and J dropped 4; count of bases not matched to a gene: 3. The CDR3 length is 14 residues. CDR3 in amino acids: CASGFAQGNQPQHF. The CDR3 DNA is TGTGCTAGTGGTTTCGCACAGGGGAATCAGCCCCAGCATTTT.

The genes are TRBV2 and TRBJ1-1; D perhaps matches TRBD1 (6 bases). The V and J ends lost 8 bases and 5 bases respectively, with 21 bases between them. Germline V lookup: CDR1 SNHLY, CDR2 FYNNEI. CDR3 length: 15 residues. CDR3 loop: CASVDGGAMETEAFF. In nucleotides, the CDR3 is TGTGCCAGCGTGGATGGGGGGGCGATGGAGACTGAAGCTTTCTTT.

This clonotype was recorded a few times. This sequence joins TRBV29-1 and TRBJ1-1; TRBD1 matches 7 bases. The ends lost 7 bases at V and 9 bases at J; junction bases unmatched: 11. The CDR3 has 12 residues. The germline CDR1 and CDR2 sequences are SQVTM and ANQGSEA. The CDR3 DNA follows: TGCAGCGCACGGACAGGCGCGGGAAAAGCTTTCTTT. Translation: CSARTGAGKAFF. The full variable domain, completed using reference TRBV29-1 and TRBJ1-1, is SAVISQKPSRDICQRGTSLTIQCQVDSQVTMMFWYRQQPGQSLTLIATANQGSEATYESGFVIDKFPISRPNLTFSTLTVSNMSPEDSSIYLCSARTGAGKAFFGQGTRLTVV.

This clonotype was recorded many times. The rearrangement joins TRBV28 to TRBJ2-1; 9 nucleotides match TRBD2. CDR3 length: 16 amino acids. V lost 5 bases, J lost 4 bases, and 9 bases stayed unmatched. The germline gives CDR1 MDHEN, CDR2 SYDVKM. As DNA, the CDR3 is TGTGCCAGCAGTAAACCGGGACTAGCCTTTTACAATGAGCAGTTCTTC. As protein: CASSKPGLAFYNEQFF.

Comments on this clonotype: Sequence at one end of the junction differs from germline and may be a read error. This chain connects TRBV20-1 to TRBJ2-1; D is possibly TRBD2 (6 bases). CDR1 is DFQATT and CDR2 is SNEGSKA in the germline V gene (reference sequence). The CDR3 covers 18 residues. The DNA for the CDR3 is TGCAGTTCTAGAGATTCCGGGGGAGGACACCTCCTCTACAATGAGCAGTTCTTC. It is translated as CSSRDSGGGHLLYNEQFF.

The J gene is TRBJ1-1, the V gene TRBV5-1; unclear D gene. Germline V gives CDR1 SGHRS, CDR2 YFSETQ. This CDR3 region has 15 residues. Between the trimmed V and J ends, which lost 1 base and 2 bases, there was a span of 12 bases. The CDR3 reads CASSLLRFQNTEAFF. The DNA of the CDR3 is TGCGCCAGCAGCTTGCTCCGTTTTCAAAACACTGAAGCTTTCTTT.

The chain is built from TRBV9 and TRBJ1-1, with D maybe TRBD1 (5 bases). The CDR3 sequence is 15 residues long. Between the trimmed V and J ends, which lost 0 bases and 2 bases, there was a span of 11 bases. Germline CDR1 and CDR2: SGDLS and YYNGEE. The CDR3 loop reads CASSVATGPNTEAFF. The CDR3 DNA reads as TGTGCCAGCAGCGTAGCAACAGGCCCCAACACTGAAGCTTTCTTT. Using reference TRBV9 and TRBJ1-1 for the parts outside the CDR3, the full variable domain is DSGVTQTPKHLITATGQRVTLRCSPRSGDLSVYWYQQSLDQGLQFLIQYYNGEERAKGNILERFSAQQFPDLHSELNLSSLELGDSALYFCASSVATGPNTEAFFGQGTRLTVV.